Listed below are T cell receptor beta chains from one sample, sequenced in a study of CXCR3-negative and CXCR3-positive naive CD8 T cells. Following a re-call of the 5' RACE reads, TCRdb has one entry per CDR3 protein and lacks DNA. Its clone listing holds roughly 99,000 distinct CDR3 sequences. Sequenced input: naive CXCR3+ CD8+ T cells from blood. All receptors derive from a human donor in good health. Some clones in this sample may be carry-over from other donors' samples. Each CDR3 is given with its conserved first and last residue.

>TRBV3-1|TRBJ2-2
CASSQDLAFERNTGELFF
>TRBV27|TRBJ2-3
CASRGWDSYTDTQYF
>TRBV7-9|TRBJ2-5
CASSSWSGGNTTGPWETQYF
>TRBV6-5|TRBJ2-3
CASSYSGASTDTQYF
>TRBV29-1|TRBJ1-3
CSVEGVSGNTIYF
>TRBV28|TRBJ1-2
CASSLPGTADGYTF
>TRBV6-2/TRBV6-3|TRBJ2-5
CASSPPHGQETQYF
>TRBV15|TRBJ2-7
CATSRTSSYEQYF
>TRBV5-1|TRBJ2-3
CASSLGVLSGETQYF
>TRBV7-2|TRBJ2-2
CASSLVGGTGGSSSTLFF
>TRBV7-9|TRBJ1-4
CASSFATNEKLFF
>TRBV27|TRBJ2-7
CASSWTVDYEQYF
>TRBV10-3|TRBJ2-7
CAIQGVYEQYF
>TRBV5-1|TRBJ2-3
CASSRSGIPDTQYF
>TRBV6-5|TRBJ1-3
CASSYSVGHPPPGNTIYF
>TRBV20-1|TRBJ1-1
CSARDGAGLSVSTEAFF
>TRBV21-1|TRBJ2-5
CASSKEQFQETQYF
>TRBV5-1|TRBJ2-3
CASSSPDRGADTQYF
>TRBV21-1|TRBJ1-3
CASSHKLGGRFGNTIYF
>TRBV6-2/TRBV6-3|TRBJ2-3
CASTGLAGGPWTQYF
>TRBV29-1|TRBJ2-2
CSGQGPYNTGELFF
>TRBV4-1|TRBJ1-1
CASSREPGDTEAFF
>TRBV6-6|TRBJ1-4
CASSSGAVYATNEKLFF
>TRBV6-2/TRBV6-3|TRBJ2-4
CASSYSAQEGRRAKNIQYF
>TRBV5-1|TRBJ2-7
CASSSRGSGYEQYF
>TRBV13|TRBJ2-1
CASSVPGTGDNEQFF
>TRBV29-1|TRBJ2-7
CSVGDSSYEQYF
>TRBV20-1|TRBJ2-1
CSARDIGGSSYNEQFF
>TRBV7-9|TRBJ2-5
CASSLGPGGRETQYF
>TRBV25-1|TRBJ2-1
CASSLAAGPLDEQFF
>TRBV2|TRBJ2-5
CASSEHPDRDQETQYF
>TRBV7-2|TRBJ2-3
CASGLLTDTQYF
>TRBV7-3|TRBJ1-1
CASSSLDSSNTEAFF
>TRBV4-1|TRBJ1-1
CASTLALNTEAFF
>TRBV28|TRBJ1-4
CASSFRGVEKLFF
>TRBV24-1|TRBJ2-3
CATSDPRRPGQGLLDTQYF
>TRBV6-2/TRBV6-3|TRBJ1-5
CASRTGTGDYSNQPQHF
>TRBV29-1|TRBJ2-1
CSSRMISGNNEQFF
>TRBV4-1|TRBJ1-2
CASSQGGDGYTF
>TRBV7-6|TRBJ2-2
CASVGTNTGELFF
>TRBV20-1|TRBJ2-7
CSARDGQFDYEQYF
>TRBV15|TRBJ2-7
CATSSTYFGHPSYEQYF
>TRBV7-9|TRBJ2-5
CASSLDLEAQYF
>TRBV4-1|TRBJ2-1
CASSRASPSGAPDNEQFF
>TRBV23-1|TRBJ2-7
CASSQSPTFRYEQYF
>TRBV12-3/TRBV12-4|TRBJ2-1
CASSLDPLRDRAYEQFF
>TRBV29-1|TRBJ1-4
CSVTREANEKLFF
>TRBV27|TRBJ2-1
CASSLGLAGAPPTGEQFF
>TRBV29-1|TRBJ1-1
CSVEDLRDSRPGTEAFF
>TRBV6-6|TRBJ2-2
CASPTATGELFF
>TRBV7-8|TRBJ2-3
CASRAALNLFTDTQYF